The 30 T cell receptor beta chains given below trace back to one sample, sequenced in a study of blood T cell repertoires in COVID-19. The assay was immunoSEQ multiplex PCR, and TCRdb's table has in-frame clones only and misses some. The sample contains under 80,000 clones, over 70% of which appear only once. Material for sequencing was peripheral blood. These receptors were taken from a man in his forties or fifties with acute or convalescent COVID-19.

This clone was picked up a small number of times. The rearrangement joins TRBV15 to TRBJ1-5; D not resolved. The germline CDR1 and CDR2 sequences are LNHNV and YYDKDF (reference sequence). V lost 0 bases and J lost 4, with 10 bases in between. The CDR3 length is 15 residues. The CDR3: CATSRDTGLNQPQHF. The CDR3 DNA reads as TGTGCCACCAGCAGAGATACCGGTCTAAATCAGCCCCAGCATTTT.

The chain recombines TRBV6-2 or TRBV6-3 with TRBJ2-1, with TRBD2 as a possible D gene (6 bases). Trimming took off 6 bases at V and 6 bases at J, with 15 bases between the two ends. From germline, CDR1 is MNHEY and CDR2 SVGEGT. There are 14 residues in the CDR3. Here the CDR3 reads CASSDSRTTNEQFF. Here the CDR3 DNA reads TGTGCCAGCAGCGACAGTCGGACTACCAATGAGCAGTTCTTC.

This rearrangement joins TRBV18 to TRBJ1-5; 10 bases line up with TRBD1. Looked up from germline, CDR1 is KGHSH and CDR2 is LQKENI. This CDR3 comprises 16 residues. V lost 6 bases, J lost 9 bases, and 14 bases stayed unmatched. In nucleotides, the CDR3 is TGTGCCAGCTCCCCAAGGGGACAGGGGTCCCTGGGGCCCCAGCATTTT. This translates into CASSPRGQGSLGPQHF.

V gene TRBV11-2 combines with J gene TRBJ2-3; 7 nucleotides match TRBD2. The V and J ends lost 5 bases and 3 bases, in that order; junction bases with no gene match: 14. This CDR3 spans 17 amino acids. CDR1 SGHAT and CDR2 FQNNGV come from the germline V gene. The CDR3 sequence: CASSRGGAGMGTDTQYF. CDR3 bases: TGTGCCAGCAGCCGCGGAGGAGCGGGGATGGGAACAGATACGCAGTATTTT. Using reference TRBV11-2 and TRBJ2-3 for the parts outside the CDR3, the full variable domain is EAGVAQSPRYKIIEKRQSVAFWCNPISGHATLYWYQQILGQGPKLLIQFQNNGVVDDSQLPKDRFSAERLKGVDSTLKIQPAKLEDSAVYLCASSRGGAGMGTDTQYFGPGTRLTVL.

The chain employs TRBV29-1 and TRBJ2-3; D is unresolved. Trimming removed 7 bases from V and 6 bases from J, with 11 bases in between. The germline CDR1 and CDR2 sequences are SQVTM and ANQGSEA. The CDR3 contains 11 residues. CDR3 in amino acids: CSGRFGDTQYF. In DNA form, the CDR3 reads TGCAGCGGCCGTTTTGGCGATACGCAGTATTTT.

The V call is TRBV2, the J call TRBJ2-7; D is ambiguous. The length of the CDR3 is 12 residues. Germline assignment: CDR1 SNHLY and CDR2 FYNNEI. The V end was cut by 8 bases, the J end by 3 bases, with 11 bases between. The CDR3 DNA follows: TGTGCCAGCGTCAGGTCCCTCTACGAGCAGTACTTC. Protein product: CASVRSLYEQYF.

The chain combines TRBV10-2 with TRBJ1-4; D might be TRBD1 (6 bases). CDR1 is WSHSY and CDR2 is SAAADI in the germline V gene. Trimming took off 5 bases at V and 7 bases at J, with 14 bases between the two ends. CDR3 size: 14 residues. The CDR3 region has the DNA TGCGCCAGCAGTAAGGACAGACGGACTGAAAAACTGTTTTTT. Translating it yields CASSKDRRTEKLFF.

The chain links TRBV7-2 to TRBJ2-7; no clear D gene. Germline loops: CDR1 SGHTA, CDR2 FQGNSA. With 2 bases removed from V and 5 bases from J, the gap between germline ends came to 13 bases. The CDR3 consists of 14 residues. The DNA of the CDR3 is TGTGCCAGCAGCTTAATATATAGTTCCCACGAGCAGTACTTC. Translation gives CASSLIYSSHEQYF.

The count of this clone is one. This chain connects TRBV5-6 to TRBJ1-2; TRBD1 might be the D (5 bases). CDR3 size: 14 residues. Trimming left V 4 bases short and J 0 bases short, with 10 bases between. The germline gives CDR1 SGHDT, CDR2 YYEEEE. This chain's CDR3 is CASSPDTPNYGYTF. DNA for the CDR3: TGTGCCAGCAGCCCGGACACACCTAACTATGGCTACACCTTC. Supplemented by reference TRBV5-6 and TRBJ1-2, the full variable domain reads DAGVTQSPTHLIKTRGQQVTLRCSPKSGHDTVSWYQQALGQGPQFIFQYYEEEERQRGNFPDRFSGHQFPNYSSELNVNALLLGDSALYLCASSPDTPNYGYTFGSGTRLTVV.

The CDR3: CASSYSSHAGGPSTVNEQFF. CDR3 in DNA: TGTGCCAGCAGTTACTCCTCGCACGCGGGGGGGCCCTCTACGGTCAATGAGCAGTTCTTC. The chain has TRBV6-2 or TRBV6-3 and TRBJ2-1; TRBD2 agrees at 9 bases. CDR3 length: 20 residues. Germline V lookup: CDR1 MNHEY, CDR2 SVGEGT. V was pared by 0 bases and J by 6 bases, with 18 bases of the junction left unmatched.

The chain recombines TRBV7-2 with TRBJ1-1; D is unresolved. Trimming pared 5 bases from V and 7 bases from J, leaving 8 bases between. Looked up from germline, CDR1 is SGHTA and CDR2 is FQGNSA. The CDR3 totals 11 residues. CDR3 protein: CASSTMIEAFF. CDR3 nucleotides: TGTGCCAGCAGCACAATGATTGAAGCTTTCTTT.

J is TRBJ2-1 and V is TRBV6-2 or TRBV6-3; TRBD2 might be the D (6 bases). V lost 0 bases, J lost 10 bases, and 16 bases lay in between. This CDR3 has 15 amino acids. The germline CDR1 and CDR2 sequences are MNHEY and SVGEGT. The CDR3 protein is CASSYSGTGAGEQFF. The CDR3 DNA reads as TGTGCCAGCAGTTACTCCGGGACGGGAGCCGGGGAGCAGTTCTTC.

The rearrangement uses TRBV7-9 and TRBJ1-2; 9 positions match TRBD1. The CDR3 is 15 residues long. Germline-derived CDR1 and CDR2 are SEHNR and FQNEAQ (reference sequence). Trimming at V came to 4 bases and at J to 2 bases, leaving 5 bases not matched to a gene. CDR3 residues: CASSWGDRVNYGYTF. CDR3 bases: TGTGCCAGCAGCTGGGGGGACAGGGTGAACTATGGCTACACCTTC.

The chain combines TRBV6-5 with TRBJ1-2; possibly TRBD1 for D (5 bases). V lost 6 bases and J 7 bases, leaving 12 bases between the germline ends. Germline V gene data show CDR1 as MNHEY and CDR2 as SVGAGI. There are 12 residues in the CDR3. Written as DNA, the CDR3 is TGTGCCAGCAGCCCGGCAGGGTCTGGCTACACCTTC. This translates into CASSPAGSGYTF.

The V call is TRBV7-3, the J call TRBJ2-1; D is unresolved. This CDR3 has 13 amino acids. The V gene lost 5 bases and the J gene lost 5 bases, with 10 bases spanning the gap. In germline, CDR1 is SGHTA, CDR2 FQGTGA. CDR3 in amino acids: CASSPARHNEQFF. The CDR3 DNA is TGTGCCAGCAGCCCCGCTAGACACAATGAGCAGTTCTTC.

This clone turned up a few times. This chain joins TRBV18 and TRBJ1-3; D is uncertain. Germline values: CDR1 KGHSH, CDR2 LQKENI. This CDR3 is 16 amino acids long. V lost 1 base and J lost 3, with 13 bases in between. The CDR3 DNA reads as TGTGCCAGCTCACCACGTGGTTTATCTAATGGAAACACCATATATTTT. It specifies CASSPRGLSNGNTIYF.

The rearrangement links TRBV10-1 to TRBJ2-2, with 9 bases that match TRBD1. Germline assignment: CDR1 WNHNN and CDR2 SYGVQD (reference sequence). CDR3 length: 14 residues. J lost 6 bases, V lost 4 bases, and 3 bases had no gene match. CDR3 in amino acids: CASSAGTGPGELFF. The CDR3 DNA is TGCGCCAGCAGTGCCGGGACAGGGCCCGGGGAGCTGTTTTTT.

The rearrangement uses TRBV14 and TRBJ2-7, with 8 bases lining up with TRBD1. The ends lost 3 bases at V and 7 bases at J; junction bases unmatched: 8. This CDR3 comprises 14 residues. Looked up from germline, CDR1 is SGHDN and CDR2 is FVKESK. The CDR3 here is CASSHGTGPREQYF. CDR3 nucleotide sequence: TGTGCCAGCAGCCATGGGACAGGACCTAGGGAGCAGTACTTC.

This rearrangement joins TRBV5-6 to TRBJ1-1, with a tentative D call TRBD1 (6 bases). V was shortened by 0 bases and J by 3 bases, with 9 bases between the two germline ends. CDR3 length: 14 amino acids. The germline V gene has CDR1 SGHDT and CDR2 YYEEEE. The CDR3 DNA reads TGTGCCAGCAGCTTGGGGGCAGGGGACACTGAAGCTTTCTTT. Protein sequence: CASSLGAGDTEAFF.

There are a few counts of this clone. The genes are TRBV19 and TRBJ2-7, with 10 positions matching TRBD1. Per germline, CDR1 LNHDA and CDR2 SQIVND (reference sequence). V lost 4 bases, J lost 2 bases, and 5 bases stayed unmatched. The CDR3 is 15 amino acids. This chain's CDR3 is CASSTRDRGPYEQYF. The CDR3 nucleotides are TGTGCCAGTAGTACCCGGGACAGGGGTCCCTACGAGCAGTACTTC.

J is TRBJ2-3 and V is TRBV29-1; a possible D gene is TRBD1 (6 bases). Germline lookup yields CDR1 SQVTM and CDR2 ANQGSEA. The V end was cut by 6 bases, the J end by 0 bases, with 13 bases between. The CDR3 has 14 amino acids. CDR3 in DNA: TGCAGCGTAGCAGGGACACCTAGCACAGATACGCAGTATTTT. It encodes CSVAGTPSTDTQYF.

Here the CDR3 reads CASLGVDSPLHF. The CDR3 DNA reads TGTGCCAGCCTCGGGGTTGATTCACCCCTCCACTTT. The rearrangement joins TRBV6-5 to TRBJ1-6; D call uncertain. This CDR3 is built from 12 residues. Germline V gene lookup returns CDR1 MNHEY and CDR2 SVGAGI. V was shortened by 8 bases and J by 8 bases, with 10 bases between the two germline ends.

The chain is built from TRBV7-9 and TRBJ1-2; D possibly corresponds to TRBD1 (5 bases). The CDR3 has 15 residues. Trimming removed 5 bases at V and 3 bases at J, with 16 bases between. Germline loops: CDR1 SEHNR, CDR2 FQNEAQ (reference sequence). This CDR3 reads CASSPRQGSDYGYTF. The DNA for the CDR3 is TGTGCCAGCAGCCCGAGGCAGGGTTCGGACTATGGCTACACCTTC.

V gene TRBV5-4 combines with J gene TRBJ1-1, with 7 bases that match TRBD1. Germline-derived CDR1 and CDR2 are SGHNT and YYREEE (reference sequence). The CDR3 consists of 14 residues. J was trimmed by 1 base and V by 4 bases; bases with no gene match: 4. CDR3 residues: CASSPNRGNTEAFF. CDR3 sequence (DNA): TGTGCCAGCAGCCCTAACAGGGGGAACACTGAAGCTTTCTTT.

This sequence joins TRBV4-2 and TRBJ1-1; D uncertain. V lost 0 bases to trimming and J lost 5 bases, with 13 bases between them. The CDR3 length is 15 residues. The germline gives CDR1 LGHNA, CDR2 YNFKEQ. In nucleotides, the CDR3 is TGTGCCAGCAGCCAAGATGAGGGTCTGGATACTGAAGCTTTCTTT. Protein sequence: CASSQDEGLDTEAFF.

The V call is TRBV5-6, the J call TRBJ2-1, with 12 positions matching TRBD2. The length of the CDR3 is 13 residues. Germline V gene data show CDR1 as SGHDT and CDR2 as YYEEEE. V trimming: 2 bases; J trimming: 16 bases; junction bases outside the gene matches: 7. CDR3 nucleotide sequence: TGTGCCAGCAGCTTCGGACTAGCGGGGTTCGTTTTCTTC. Amino acid sequence: CASSFGLAGFVFF.

This chain links TRBV18 with TRBJ2-3, with 8 bases lining up with TRBD1. CDR3 size: 16 residues. Germline CDR1 KGHSH, CDR2 LQKENI. V was pared by 6 bases and J by 12 bases, with 20 bases of the junction left unmatched. Here the CDR3 DNA reads TGTGCCAGCTCCCCCCGGGACAGGACTACTGGATCAACCCAGTATTTT. Protein: CASSPRDRTTGSTQYF.

This clone appeared once. This chain links TRBV19 with TRBJ2-1; D may be TRBD2 (5 bases). Germline loops: CDR1 LNHDA, CDR2 SQIVND (reference sequence). V dropped 9 bases and J dropped 9 bases, with 12 bases sitting between them. This CDR3 spans 11 amino acids. The CDR3 here is CASSPGGEQFF. The CDR3, as DNA: TGTGCCAGCAGCCCTGGAGGTGAGCAGTTCTTC.

This sequence joins TRBV15 and TRBJ1-3; no definite D call. This CDR3 comprises 14 residues. V was shortened by 3 bases and J by 1 base, with 7 bases between the two germline ends. Germline assignment: CDR1 LNHNV and CDR2 YYDKDF (reference sequence). The CDR3 spells CATSRRESGNTIYF. The CDR3 DNA is TGTGCCACCAGCAGGCGGGAGTCTGGAAACACCATATATTTT.

The V and J genes are TRBV9 and TRBJ1-4; D is undetermined. The CDR3 is made up of 16 amino acids. Trimming took off 0 bases at V and 0 bases at J, with 9 bases between the two ends. Germline V gene lookup returns CDR1 SGDLS and CDR2 YYNGEE. The CDR3 bases are TGTGCCAGCAGCGTAGACAGCCGAGCAACTAATGAAAAACTGTTTTTT. Its translation: CASSVDSRATNEKLFF.